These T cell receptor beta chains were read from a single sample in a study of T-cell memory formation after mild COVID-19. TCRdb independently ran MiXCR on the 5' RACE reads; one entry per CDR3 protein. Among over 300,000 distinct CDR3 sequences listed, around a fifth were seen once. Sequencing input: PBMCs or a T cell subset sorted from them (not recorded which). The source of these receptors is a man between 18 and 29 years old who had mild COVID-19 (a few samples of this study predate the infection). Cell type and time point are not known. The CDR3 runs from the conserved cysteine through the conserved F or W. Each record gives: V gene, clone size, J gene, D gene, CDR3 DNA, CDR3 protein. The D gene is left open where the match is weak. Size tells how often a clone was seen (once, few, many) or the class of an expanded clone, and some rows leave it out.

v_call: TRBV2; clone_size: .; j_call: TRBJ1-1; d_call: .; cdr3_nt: TGTGCCGGCTACTTGAACACTGAAGCTTTCTTT; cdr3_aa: CAGYLNTEAFF
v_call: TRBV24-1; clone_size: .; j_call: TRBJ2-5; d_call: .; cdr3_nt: TGTGCCACCGCAGAGGGAGAGACCCAGTACTTC; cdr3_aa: CATAEGETQYF
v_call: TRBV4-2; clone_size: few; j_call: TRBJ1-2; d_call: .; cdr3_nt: TGTGCCAGCAGCCGCGGAGGATTCGATGGCTACACCTTC; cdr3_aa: CASSRGGFDGYTF
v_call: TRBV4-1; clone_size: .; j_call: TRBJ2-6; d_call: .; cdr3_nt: TGCGCCAGCAGCCAACCGGGACTGCCACATACTGGGGCCAACGTCCTGACTTTC; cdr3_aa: CASSQPGLPHTGANVLTF
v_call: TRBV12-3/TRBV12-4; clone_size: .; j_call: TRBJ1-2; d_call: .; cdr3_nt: TGTGCCAGCACTTCGCTCCGGGGGGCCGGCGGCTACACCTTC; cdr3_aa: CASTSLRGAGGYTF
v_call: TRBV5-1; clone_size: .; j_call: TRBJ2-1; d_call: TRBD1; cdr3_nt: TGCGCCAGCAGCTCGACCGCCGGGACAGGGTACTCCCAGGGGCAGTTCTTC; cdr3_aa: CASSSTAGTGYSQGQFF
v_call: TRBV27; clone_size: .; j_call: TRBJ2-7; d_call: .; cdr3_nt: TGTGCCAGCAGGGAGATCGGGACGGCCTACGAGCAGTACTTC; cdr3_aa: CASREIGTAYEQYF
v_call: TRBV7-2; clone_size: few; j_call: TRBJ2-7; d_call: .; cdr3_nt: TGTGCCAGCAGCTTAGACAGAGGACCCGAGCAGTACTTC; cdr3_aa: CASSLDRGPEQYF
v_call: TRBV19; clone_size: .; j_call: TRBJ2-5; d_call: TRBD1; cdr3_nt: TGTGCCAGTAACCCCACAGGGGAAGAGACCCAGTACTTC; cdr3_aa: CASNPTGEETQYF
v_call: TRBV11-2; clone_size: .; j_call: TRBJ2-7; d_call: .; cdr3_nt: TGTGCCAGCACCATCCGGGGCAACGAGCAGTACTTC; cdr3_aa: CASTIRGNEQYF
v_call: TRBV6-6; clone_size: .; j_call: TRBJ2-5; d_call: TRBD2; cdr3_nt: TGTGCCAGCAGTTACCCCCCGACCGGGACTAGTGGGGAGACCCAGTACTTC; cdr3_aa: CASSYPPTGTSGETQYF
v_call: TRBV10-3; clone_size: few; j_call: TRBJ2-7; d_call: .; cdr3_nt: TGTGCCGCAGGACGGACGGGTGACTACGAGCAGTACTTC; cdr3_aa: CAAGRTGDYEQYF
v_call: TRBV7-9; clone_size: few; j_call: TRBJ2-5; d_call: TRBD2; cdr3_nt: TGTGCCAGCAGCCCACAACCCTGGACTAGCGGGGGCCAAGAGACCCAGTACTTC; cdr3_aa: CASSPQPWTSGGQETQYF
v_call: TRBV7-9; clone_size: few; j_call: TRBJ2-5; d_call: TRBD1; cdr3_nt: TGTGCCAGCAGCTCGGGACAGGGGGCATCAGAGACCCAGTACTTC; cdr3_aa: CASSSGQGASETQYF
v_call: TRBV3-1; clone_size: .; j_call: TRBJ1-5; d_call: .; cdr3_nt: TGTGCCAGCAGCCGAGGCAGGGTTAATCAGCCCCAGCATTTT; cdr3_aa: CASSRGRVNQPQHF
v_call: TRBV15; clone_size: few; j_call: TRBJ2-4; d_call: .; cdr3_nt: TGTGCCACCAGCAGAGTGGGGGTGGACATTCAGTACTTC; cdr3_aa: CATSRVGVDIQYF
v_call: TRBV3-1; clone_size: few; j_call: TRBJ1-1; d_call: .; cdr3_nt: TGTGCCAGCAGCCACAGGGGCTCGAACACTGAAGCTTTCTTT; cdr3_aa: CASSHRGSNTEAFF
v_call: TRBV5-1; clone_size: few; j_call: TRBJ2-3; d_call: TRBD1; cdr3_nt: TGCGCCAGCAGCACGACAGGGGCCCTCACAGATACGCAGTATTTT; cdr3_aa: CASSTTGALTDTQYF
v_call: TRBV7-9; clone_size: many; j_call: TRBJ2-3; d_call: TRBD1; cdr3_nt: TGTGCCAGCAGCTTAGGGGGACAGACTAGCACAGATACGCAGTATTTT; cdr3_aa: CASSLGGQTSTDTQYF
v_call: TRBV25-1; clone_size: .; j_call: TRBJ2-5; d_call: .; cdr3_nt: TGTGCCATGAAGGGGGGGGAGACCCAGTACTTC; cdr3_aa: CAMKGGETQYF
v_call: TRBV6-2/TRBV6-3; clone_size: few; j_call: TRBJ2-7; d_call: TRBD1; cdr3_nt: TGTGCCAGCAGTTACGGGACAGGGGAGAACGAGCAGTACTTC; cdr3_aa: CASSYGTGENEQYF
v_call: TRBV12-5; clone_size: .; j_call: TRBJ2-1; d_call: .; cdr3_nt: TGTGCTAGTGGTGGAGACAGCCGCAATGAGCAGTTCTTC; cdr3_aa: CASGGDSRNEQFF
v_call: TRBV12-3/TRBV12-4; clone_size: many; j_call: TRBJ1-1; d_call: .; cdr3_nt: TGTGCCAGCAGTTTTGGAGGGAGGCTTGAAGCTTTCTTT; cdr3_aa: CASSFGGRLEAFF